Sequencing of this TCR beta chain was carried out in a study of response to subunit inactivated influenza vaccine. Trimming removed 3 bases at V and 9 bases at J, with 20 bases between. This CDR3 region has 15 residues. MiXCR, run by TCRdb on the RT-PCR reads, gives a single entry per CDR3 protein. The data contain about 700,000 distinct CDR3 sequences, roughly 14% of them seen just once; the ten biggest clones take up around 6.5%. The chain has TRBV12-3 or TRBV12-4 and TRBJ1-1, with D perhaps matching TRBD1 (5 bases). The starting material was PBMCs from blood, obtained 14 to 15 days before vaccination. This clonotype was obtained from a man over 45 who received an inactivated influenza vaccine. The CDR3 is CASSFSSTGSSKAFF. CDR3 DNA: TGTGCCAGCAGTTTTAGCAGTACAGGCAGCTCAAAAGCTTTCTTT.